One and the same sample provided the 30 T cell receptor beta chains below, sequenced in a study of cytomegalovirus exposure and HLA in healthy donors. Primers included in the PCR were 60 Vbeta and 13 Jbeta primers. Clones were read by immunoSEQ multiplex PCR, and TCRdb kept only the in-frame ones, dropping some. The repertoire holds under 70,000 clones, with about 69% as singletons. Input material: PBMCs. The receptors were sampled from a man in his forties in good health and CMV-seropositive.

The genes are TRBV6-5 and TRBJ1-1; a possible D gene is TRBD1 (5 bases). Trimming took 7 bases from V and 3 from J, leaving 12 bases between them. The CDR3 runs 13 residues. Germline V gene sequence: CDR1 MNHEY, CDR2 SVGAGI. The CDR3 protein is CASTPTGDTEAFF. The CDR3 region has the DNA TGTGCCAGCACCCCCACGGGGGACACTGAAGCTTTCTTT.

About this clone itself: Different DNA sequences within this sample yield the same CDR3. The chain links TRBV5-1 to TRBJ2-5; TRBD1 is a possible D gene (6 bases). The germline V gene has CDR1 SGHRS and CDR2 YFSETQ. There are 14 residues in the CDR3. Trimming removed 2 bases from V and 1 base from J, with 9 bases in between. The CDR3 region is CASSLGQLQETQYF. The CDR3 DNA follows: TGCGCCAGCAGCTTAGGACAGCTCCAAGAGACCCAGTACTTC.

This clone has a single count. V gene TRBV5-1 combines with J gene TRBJ1-6; 8 positions match TRBD1. Germline CDR1 is SGHRS and CDR2 is YFSETQ. The CDR3 runs to 17 residues. With V trimmed by 0 bases and J by 6 bases, 8 bases remained unmatched. CDR3 residues: CASSLAPGQGSNSPLHF. For the CDR3, the DNA is TGCGCCAGCAGCTTGGCCCCAGGACAGGGATCTAATTCACCCCTCCACTTT.

J is TRBJ2-7 and V is TRBV6-1, with TRBD2 identical over 10 bases. V was pared by 8 bases and J by 6 bases, with 13 bases of the junction left unmatched. The CDR3 consists of 15 residues. Per germline, CDR1 MNHNS and CDR2 SASEGT. The DNA of the CDR3 is TGTGCCAGCCTAAGCCCTAGCGGGGGACACTTCGAGCAGTACTTC. Residues: CASLSPSGGHFEQYF.

The chain couples TRBV4-1 to TRBJ1-1; D remains ambiguous. The V gene's germline CDR1 is MGHRA and CDR2 YSYEKL. CDR3 size: 16 residues. V was trimmed by 1 base and J by 0 bases, leaving 12 bases between them. CDR3 region: CASSQVPVVLNTEAFF. The CDR3 DNA follows: TGCGCCAGCAGCCAAGTCCCAGTGGTTTTGAACACTGAAGCTTTCTTT.

This clone was seen a handful of times. The genes are TRBV2 and TRBJ1-5, with D unclear. This CDR3 region has 14 residues. Germline V CDR1 and CDR2: SNHLY, FYNNEI. V was cut by 6 bases and J by 3 bases, with 12 bases left in between. CDR3 DNA sequence: TGTGCCAGCAGGTTAACATCGTACAATCAGCCCCAGCATTTT. Its translation: CASRLTSYNQPQHF.

The chain has TRBV4-2 and TRBJ2-4, with 11 nucleotides matching TRBD2. The CDR3 totals 19 residues. V shed 0 bases and J 1 base; nucleotides not matched to a gene: 8. The germline V gene encodes CDR1 LGHNA and CDR2 YNFKEQ. In DNA, the CDR3 is TGTGCCAGCAGCCAAGAACGTAGCGGGGGGGCCGTGGCCAAAAACATTCAGTACTTC. Translating gives CASSQERSGGAVAKNIQYF.

The chain combines TRBV6-1 with TRBJ1-5; TRBD1 is a possible D gene (5 bases). This CDR3 is built from 15 residues. Germline CDR1 and CDR2: MNHNS and SASEGT. The V end lost 1 base, the J end lost 6 bases, and 13 bases lay between the germline ends. The CDR3, as DNA: TGTGCCAGCAGTGAAGAGGTCGGGGGATCTCAGCCCCAGCATTTT. Translated: CASSEEVGGSQPQHF.

The J gene is TRBJ1-1, the V gene TRBV4-1, with D hard to call. Germline CDR1 MGHRA, CDR2 YSYEKL. Between the trimmed V and J ends, which lost 1 base and 10 bases, there was a span of 10 bases. CDR3 length: 12 residues. CDR3 bases: TGCGCCAGCAGCCAAGGAGTTAGCGCAGCTTTCTTT. It encodes CASSQGVSAAFF.

This rearrangement joins TRBV30 to TRBJ2-5; perhaps TRBD2 as D (5 bases). The J call may be incorrect, as the DNA end agrees better with TRBJ2-7. Per germline, CDR1 GTSNPN and CDR2 SVGIG (reference sequence). The CDR3 has 15 residues. The CDR3 nucleotides are TGTGCCTGGAGTGTACGTGAGGGAGTAATTTACGAGCAGTACTTC. It translates to CAWSVREGVIYEQYF.

This clone has just a few counts. The chain carries TRBV6-1 and TRBJ2-2; D gene ambiguous. The V end was cut by 2 bases, the J end by 7 bases, with 5 bases between. Per germline, CDR1 MNHNS and CDR2 SASEGT. The CDR3 covers 12 residues. In DNA form, the CDR3 reads TGTGCCAGCAGTGAATTCGGCGGGGAGCTGTTTTTT. Protein sequence: CASSEFGGELFF.

About this clone itself: A junction end diverges from the germline sequence, so it may reflect a read error. Other DNA sequences in this sample translate to the same CDR3. The V gene is TRBV30, the J gene TRBJ1-4, with 7 bases lining up with TRBD1. From germline, CDR1 is GTSNPN and CDR2 SVGIG (reference sequence). The CDR3 totals 14 residues. The CDR3 region is CAWTGATGVEKLFF. The CDR3 DNA is TGTGCCTGGACTGGGGCAACAGGGGTCGAAAAATTGTTTTTT.

J is TRBJ1-2 and V is TRBV5-1, with 12 bases matching TRBD1. There are 15 residues in the CDR3. With 4 bases clipped from V and 5 bases from J, the junction kept 6 bases outside the gene matches. Germline V CDR1 and CDR2: SGHRS, YFSETQ. The DNA of the CDR3 is TGCGCCAGCAGCCAGGGACAGGGGGCGCAGTATGGCTACACCTTC. Translating gives CASSQGQGAQYGYTF.

The chain employs TRBV5-8 and TRBJ1-1; D uncertain. The CDR3 runs 15 residues. The germline gives CDR1 SGHTS, CDR2 YDEGEE. Trimming removed 4 bases at V and 2 bases at J, with 15 bases between. The CDR3 reads CASSPLGQRNTEAFF. The CDR3 bases are TGTGCCAGCAGCCCCTTGGGCCAACGAAACACTGAAGCTTTCTTT.

The J gene is TRBJ2-5, the V gene TRBV7-9, with 7 nucleotides matching TRBD2. CDR1 is SEHNR and CDR2 is FQNEAQ in the germline V gene (reference sequence). Germline trimming cut 5 bases from V and 0 bases from J; bases unmatched to any gene: 6. The CDR3 has 15 residues. The CDR3 DNA follows: TGTGCCAGCAGCCCCTGGAGCGGGGACCAAGAGACCCAGTACTTC. It encodes CASSPWSGDQETQYF.

The chain employs TRBV5-4 and TRBJ1-1; D unclear. Germline lookup yields CDR1 SGHNT and CDR2 YYREEE (reference sequence). Deletions cut 4 bases from V and 6 bases from J, with 16 bases between. The CDR3 length is 14 residues. Here the CDR3 reads CASSLELRSAEAFF. CDR3 coding DNA: TGTGCCAGCAGCCTTGAACTGAGGAGCGCTGAAGCTTTCTTT.

The genes are TRBV5-1 and TRBJ2-2; maybe TRBD1 (6 bases). The germline V and J ends were trimmed by 4 bases and 2 bases, with 12 bases remaining between them. The CDR3 is 15 residues long. The germline V gene encodes CDR1 SGHRS and CDR2 YFSETQ. DNA of the CDR3: TGCGCCAGCAGCGTGGGACAACGAAACACCGGGGAGCTGTTTTTT. It yields the protein CASSVGQRNTGELFF.

This sequence joins TRBV27 and TRBJ1-6; D is undetermined. The length of the CDR3 is 15 residues. Trimming stripped 4 bases from V and 0 bases from J, with 7 bases between. The V gene's germline CDR1 is MNHEY and CDR2 SMNVEV (reference sequence). DNA for the CDR3: TGTGCCAGCAGTTCGGGGTCCTCCTATAATTCACCCCTCCACTTT. Encoded protein: CASSSGSSYNSPLHF.

V gene TRBV29-1 combines with J gene TRBJ1-4; 9 bases agree with TRBD1. V was pared by 7 bases and J by 8 bases, with 8 bases of the junction left unmatched. Germline CDR1 and CDR2: SQVTM and ANQGSEA. The CDR3 length is 13 residues. The CDR3 coding sequence is TGCAGCGCTACCGGGACAGGGTTCGAAAAACTGTTTTTT. Its translation: CSATGTGFEKLFF.

This clone was picked up one time. The chain is built from TRBV7-2 and TRBJ1-2; 7 bases align to TRBD1. CDR1 is SGHTA and CDR2 is FQGNSA in the germline V gene. V was clipped by 3 bases and J by 1 base; unmatched bases: 5. The CDR3 runs to 15 residues. DNA of the CDR3: TGTGCCAGCAGCTTGGGACAGACATTTAACTATGGCTACACCTTC. Its protein product is CASSLGQTFNYGYTF.

This clone came up a few times. V usage is TRBV5-4 and J usage is TRBJ2-7; TRBD1 matches 7 bases. V dropped 6 bases and J dropped 4; count of bases not matched to a gene: 7. The CDR3 consists of 13 residues. Germline values: CDR1 SGHNT, CDR2 YYREEE (reference sequence). The chain's CDR3 is CASNKDRQYEQYF. The CDR3 DNA follows: TGTGCCAGCAATAAGGACAGGCAATACGAGCAGTACTTC.

The V gene is TRBV7-6, the J gene TRBJ2-7; the D is unclear. The ends were cut back, 3 bases at V and 4 bases at J, with 4 bases in the middle. The CDR3 extends over 11 amino acids. Germline CDR1 is SGHVS and CDR2 is FNYEAQ. CDR3 protein: CASSFSYEQYF. CDR3 DNA: TGTGCCAGCAGCTTCAGTTACGAGCAGTACTTC.

The chain carries TRBV28 and TRBJ1-1; D unclear. CDR3 length: 11 residues. Germline CDR1 is MDHEN and CDR2 is SYDVKM. The germline V and J ends were trimmed by 10 bases and 0 bases, with 6 bases remaining between them. CDR3 coding DNA: TGTGCCACCCGTCTGAACACTGAAGCTTTCTTT. Protein sequence: CATRLNTEAFF.

J is TRBJ1-1 and V is TRBV15; perhaps TRBD1 as D (5 bases). This CDR3 has 15 residues. Looked up from germline, CDR1 is LNHNV and CDR2 is YYDKDF (reference sequence). Trimming removed 2 bases at V and 4 bases at J, with 14 bases between. The CDR3 DNA reads as TGTGCCACCAGCAGACAGCCCGGAGGGGTCACTGAAGCTTTCTTT. Translation gives CATSRQPGGVTEAFF.

V usage is TRBV29-1 and J usage is TRBJ2-2; TRBD1 agrees at 9 bases. The CDR3 is made up of 13 amino acids. J lost 7 bases, V lost 7 bases, and 7 bases had no gene match. Germline CDR1 reads SQVTM; CDR2 reads ANQGSEA. CDR3 nucleotides: TGCAGCGGGGGACAGGGTGGGAACGGGGAGCTGTTTTTT. It codes for CSGGQGGNGELFF.

This clone was counted only a few times. The chain has TRBV4-2 and TRBJ1-5; TRBD1 agrees at 7 bases. V lost 4 bases to trimming and J lost 2 bases; unmatched junction nucleotides: 8. The CDR3 extends over 16 amino acids. Germline V gene data show CDR1 as LGHNA and CDR2 as YNFKEQ. The CDR3 here is CASSRERGQGNQPQHF. CDR3 sequence (DNA): TGTGCCAGCAGCCGAGAGAGGGGGCAAGGCAATCAGCCCCAGCATTTT.

The J gene is TRBJ1-1, the V gene TRBV6-5; 7 positions agree with TRBD1. J gave up 5 bases and V 8 bases, and 8 bases lay outside the gene matches. Germline CDR1 is MNHEY and CDR2 is SVGAGI. The CDR3 totals 13 residues. The CDR3 loop is CASQGRGRTEAFF. As DNA, the CDR3 is TGTGCCAGCCAAGGCAGGGGGAGGACTGAAGCTTTCTTT.

This clone was recorded at least ten times. The V and J genes are TRBV5-4 and TRBJ2-3, with 7 bases aligning to TRBD1. The length of the CDR3 is 15 residues. The J segment lost 4 bases and the V segment lost 9 bases, leaving 14 bases of the junction unmatched. The germline CDR1 and CDR2 sequences are SGHNT and YYREEE (reference sequence). The CDR3 loop reads CATIPDRYLSDTQYF. The CDR3 DNA reads as TGTGCCACTATACCGGACAGGTACTTGTCAGATACGCAGTATTTT. Variable domain in full (rest from reference TRBV5-4 and TRBJ2-3): ETGVTQSPTHLIKTRGQQVTLRCSSQSGHNTVSWYQQALGQGPQFIFQYYREEENGRGNFPPRFSGLQFPNYSSELNVNALELDDSALYLCATIPDRYLSDTQYFGPGTRLTVL.

J is TRBJ2-3 and V is TRBV21-1; TRBD1, the D gene given by the table, was not confirmed from the DNA. TRBV21-1 is marked as a pseudogene. The CDR3 is 17 residues long. DNA for the CDR3: TGTGCCAGCAGCAATAAAATAGGAACAGACCTCACAGATACGCAGTATTTT. Residues: CASSNKIGTDLTDTQYF.

The V and J genes are TRBV10-3 and TRBJ2-5; possible D gene TRBD1, 6 bases. V was trimmed by 6 bases and J by 5 bases, leaving 10 bases between them. The CDR3 is 12 residues long. Germline V CDR1 and CDR2: ENHRY, SYGVKD. This CDR3 reads CAIRQGSETQYF. The CDR3 bases are TGTGCCATCAGACAGGGTAGCGAGACCCAGTACTTC.